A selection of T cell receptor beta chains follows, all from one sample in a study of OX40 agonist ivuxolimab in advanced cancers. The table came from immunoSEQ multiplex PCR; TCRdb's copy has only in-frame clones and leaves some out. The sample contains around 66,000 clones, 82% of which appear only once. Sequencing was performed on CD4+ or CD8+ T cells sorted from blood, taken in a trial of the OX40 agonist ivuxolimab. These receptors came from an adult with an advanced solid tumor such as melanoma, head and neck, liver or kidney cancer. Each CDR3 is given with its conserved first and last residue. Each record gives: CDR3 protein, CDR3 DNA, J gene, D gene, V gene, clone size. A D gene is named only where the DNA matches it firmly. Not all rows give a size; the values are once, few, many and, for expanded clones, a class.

cdr3_aa: CASSGTGTGNQPQHF
cdr3_nt: TGTGCCAGCAGTGGGACAGGGACGGGCAATCAGCCCCAGCATTTT
j_call: TRBJ1-5
d_call: TRBD1
v_call: TRBV25-1
clone_size: -

cdr3_aa: CASGLQQGTEAFF
cdr3_nt: TGTGCTAGTGGTTTGCAACAAGGCACTGAAGCTTTCTTT
j_call: TRBJ1-1
d_call: -
v_call: TRBV12-5
clone_size: -

cdr3_aa: CASSLSIGYPFETQYF
cdr3_nt: TGTGCCAGCAGCTTGTCAATCGGATACCCGTTTGAGACCCAGTACTTC
j_call: TRBJ2-5
d_call: -
v_call: TRBV5-8
clone_size: -

cdr3_aa: CASSEGLGWSNQPQHF
cdr3_nt: TGTGCCAGCAGTGAAGGGTTGGGTTGGAGCAATCAGCCCCAGCATTTT
j_call: TRBJ1-5
d_call: -
v_call: TRBV6-1
clone_size: -

cdr3_aa: CASSSDLSGNEQFF
cdr3_nt: TGTGCCAGCAGCTCGGACCTATCCGGCAATGAGCAGTTCTTC
j_call: TRBJ2-1
d_call: -
v_call: TRBV7-9
clone_size: -

cdr3_aa: CASSSGRDNEQFF
cdr3_nt: TGTGCCAGCAGCTCGGGCCGCGACAATGAGCAGTTCTTC
j_call: TRBJ2-1
d_call: -
v_call: TRBV7-2
clone_size: -

cdr3_aa: CASSFLGQGLNVNTEAFF
cdr3_nt: TGTGCCAGCAGTTTTCTGGGGCAGGGGCTAAATGTGAACACTGAAGCTTTCTTT
j_call: TRBJ1-1
d_call: -
v_call: TRBV27
clone_size: -

cdr3_aa: CASSLVGGQVAYGYTF
cdr3_nt: TGTGCCAGCAGCTTGGTTGGGGGACAGGTCGCCTATGGCTACACCTTC
j_call: TRBJ1-2
d_call: TRBD1
v_call: TRBV5-8
clone_size: -

cdr3_aa: CASSSVPFEQYF
cdr3_nt: TGTGCCAGCAGTTCTGTACCTTTCGAGCAGTACTTC
j_call: TRBJ2-7
d_call: -
v_call: TRBV6-6
clone_size: -

cdr3_aa: CASSPLGRQGESYGYTF
cdr3_nt: TGTGCCAGCTCACCACTTGGTCGCCAGGGGGAAAGCTATGGCTACACCTTC
j_call: TRBJ1-2
d_call: TRBD1
v_call: TRBV18
clone_size: few

cdr3_aa: CASSPSGARNQPQHF
cdr3_nt: TGTGCCAGCTCACCGTCAGGGGCGCGCAATCAGCCCCAGCATTTT
j_call: TRBJ1-5
d_call: -
v_call: TRBV18
clone_size: -

cdr3_aa: CASSEGPSNTGELFF
cdr3_nt: TGTGCCAGCAGTGAAGGTCCATCGAACACCGGGGAGCTGTTTTTT
j_call: TRBJ2-2
d_call: -
v_call: TRBV6-1
clone_size: once

cdr3_aa: CASSAPRVSGANVLTF
cdr3_nt: TGTGCCAGCAGCGCCCCCAGGGTATCGGGGGCCAACGTCCTGACTTTC
j_call: TRBJ2-6
d_call: -
v_call: TRBV9
clone_size: -

cdr3_aa: CASSQVEGETQYF
cdr3_nt: TGTGCCAGCAGCCAAGTAGAGGGTGAGACCCAGTACTTC
j_call: TRBJ2-5
d_call: -
v_call: TRBV4-2
clone_size: -

cdr3_aa: CASRVDSQYSNQPQHF
cdr3_nt: TGCGCCAGCAGAGTGGACAGCCAATATAGCAATCAGCCCCAGCATTTT
j_call: TRBJ1-5
d_call: -
v_call: TRBV10-1
clone_size: -